This record looks at one T cell receptor beta chain sequence and its context. The antigen remains undetermined. In the ViraFEST assay, antigen-specific CD4+ clonotypes were identified by expansion after peptide-pool stimulation. Once cultured for more than nine days, the cells underwent separation to obtain CD4+ T cells. The data belong to a study of vaccination effects on CD4 cells after COVID-19. Study-wide points: The study found that only 1 of 255 vaccine-induced clones from healthy vaccinees cross-reacted with common cold coronaviruses.

The junction had 6 bases not matched to a gene; V was cut back by 6 bases and J by 7 bases. This CDR3 region has 13 residues. CDR1 and CDR2 from the germline V gene are SGHTA and FQGNSA. Some clones are missing from TCRdb's copy, which holds only in-frame ones; the method was immunoSEQ multiplex PCR. The sample holds about 61,000 clones, 81% seen once. This chain connects TRBV7-2 to TRBJ2-1; 7 bases are shared with TRBD1. The TCR was taken from a human donor who received a COVID-19 vaccine. Sample: CD4+ T cells from PBMCs cultured with HCoV-229E spike peptides, taken before COVID-19 vaccination. The CDR3 DNA reads as TGTGCCAGCAGTCAAGACAGGGCGAATGAGCAGTTCTTC. The encoded protein is CASSQDRANEQFF.